A selection of T cell receptor beta chains follows, all from one sample in a study of shared clonotypes between healthy human individuals. Method: immunoSEQ multiplex PCR; TCRdb's copy keeps in-frame clones and lacks some. Among some 2.1 million clones listed, approximately 95% were seen once. The material sequenced was naive CD4+ T cells sorted from blood. Every receptor here comes from a man between 18 and 35 years old in good health. Both conserved end residues are part of each CDR3. D genes are given only for firm matches. Clone size is shown for a subset of rows, as once, few, many or a class of expanded clone.

V gene	J gene	clone size	D gene	CDR3 protein	CDR3 DNA
TRBV18	TRBJ1-2	.	TRBD1	CASSPTGQGASYGYTF	TGTGCCAGCTCACCTACGGGACAGGGTGCGTCCTATGGCTACACCTTC
TRBV5-1	TRBJ2-3	.	.	CASSVRTSGGTDTQYF	TGCGCCAGCAGCGTAAGGACATCGGGGGGCACAGATACGCAGTATTTT
TRBV5-1	TRBJ2-1	.	.	CASSLEGKGRTYNEQFF	TGCGCCAGCAGCTTGGAAGGGAAGGGACGCACCTACAATGAGCAGTTCTTC
TRBV9	TRBJ2-2	.	.	CASSGPVYTGELFF	TGTGCCAGCAGCGGCCCCGTATACACCGGGGAGCTGTTTTTT
TRBV9	TRBJ2-5	.	TRBD2	CASSPGLAGGVQETQYF	TGTGCCAGCAGCCCCGGACTAGCGGGGGGGGTCCAAGAGACCCAGTACTTC
TRBV6-1	TRBJ1-5	.	.	CASSEGQYSNQPQHF	TGTGCCAGCAGTGAGGGCCAGTATAGCAATCAGCCCCAGCATTTT
TRBV27	TRBJ1-3	.	.	CASKSGTASGNTIYF	TGTGCCAGCAAATCCGGGACTGCCTCTGGAAACACCATATATTTT
TRBV19	TRBJ2-7	once	.	CASSRTGLIGYEQYF	TGTGCCAGTAGCCGCACAGGGTTGATCGGCTACGAGCAGTACTTC
TRBV6-6	TRBJ2-7	.	TRBD1	CASREGQGVYEQYF	TGTGCCAGCAGGGAAGGACAGGGGGTCTACGAGCAGTACTTC
TRBV11-2	TRBJ2-7	.	.	CASSTLAVAYEQYF	TGTGCCAGCAGCACCTTGGCAGTAGCCTACGAGCAGTACTTC
TRBV6-1	TRBJ2-7	.	.	CASSAGHITYEQYF	TGTGCCAGCAGTGCGGGACACATCACCTACGAGCAGTACTTC
TRBV28	TRBJ2-4	.	.	CASSLGGSWQNIQYF	TGTGCCAGCAGTTTAGGGGGGTCTTGGCAAAACATTCAGTACTTC
TRBV2	TRBJ2-2	.	TRBD2	CASSEVSGSTGELFF	TGTGCCAGCAGTGAAGTTAGCGGGAGCACCGGGGAGCTGTTTTTT
TRBV27	TRBJ1-5	.	.	CASSLVPSNQPQHF	TGTGCCAGCTCCCTGGTCCCTAGCAATCAGCCCCAGCATTTT
TRBV10-3	TRBJ1-2	.	.	CAISDDRTHGYTF	TGTGCCATCAGCGATGACAGGACGCATGGCTACACCTTC
TRBV5-1	TRBJ1-1	.	.	CASSPPGEGEAFF	TGCGCCAGCAGCCCTCCAGGGGAAGGTGAAGCTTTCTTT
TRBV5-1	TRBJ1-1	.	.	CASSGQGEAFF	TGCGCCAGCAGTGGCCAGGGAGAAGCTTTCTTT
TRBV27	TRBJ1-6	.	.	CASRRELYNSPLHF	TGTGCCAGCAGGCGGGAACTTTATAATTCACCCCTCCACTTT
TRBV7-8	TRBJ1-1	once	.	CASSLVEGWTEAFF	TGTGCCAGCAGCTTGGTAGAGGGGTGGACTGAAGCTTTCTTT
TRBV27	TRBJ2-7	.	.	CASSLGVGGHYEQYF	TGTGCCAGCAGCTTGGGGGTCGGGGGTCACTACGAGCAGTACTTC
TRBV7-9	TRBJ1-6	.	.	CASSLQGANSPLHF	TGTGCCAGCAGCTTACAGGGAGCCAATTCACCCCTCCACTTT
TRBV6-5	TRBJ2-1	.	TRBD2	CASSFTSGGDGEQFF	TGTGCCAGCAGTTTTACTAGCGGGGGCGATGGCGAGCAGTTCTTC
TRBV6-7	TRBJ2-7	.	TRBD1	CASSYRVCGTGPPYEQYF	TGTGCCAGCAGTTACCGAGTGTGCGGGACAGGGCCCCCCTACGAGCAGTACTTC
TRBV2	TRBJ1-5	once	.	CASSELNALVSNQPQHF	TGTGCCAGCAGTGAACTAAACGCCCTTGTAAGCAATCAGCCCCAGCATTTT
TRBV2	TRBJ2-7	.	.	CASRDSKGLPYEQYF	TGTGCCAGCAGGGACAGCAAGGGGCTTCCCTACGAGCAGTACTTC
TRBV2	TRBJ2-5	.	TRBD1	CASSEAGRQGQETQYF	TGTGCCAGCAGTGAAGCTGGGAGACAGGGGCAAGAGACCCAGTACTTC
TRBV6-1	TRBJ1-6	.	.	CASSEPLGAAPLHF	TGTGCCAGCAGTGAACCGCTAGGGGCAGCACCCCTCCACTTT
TRBV5-6	TRBJ2-5	.	.	CASSHSQDNQETQYF	TGTGCCAGCAGCCATTCCCAGGACAACCAAGAGACCCAGTACTTC
TRBV19	TRBJ2-4	.	.	CASTLDPAAKNIQYF	TGTGCCAGTACCCTGGACCCTGCAGCCAAAAACATTCAGTACTTC
TRBV2	TRBJ1-4	.	.	CASSELGRLGTNEKLFF	TGTGCCAGCAGTGAATTAGGCAGGTTGGGGACTAATGAAAAACTGTTTTTT
TRBV27	TRBJ1-5	.	.	CASSWGQGFNQPQHF	TGTGCCAGCAGCTGGGGGCAGGGCTTCAATCAGCCCCAGCATTTT
TRBV18	TRBJ1-2	.	.	CASSPQAVNYGYTF	TGTGCCAGCTCACCCCAAGCAGTAAACTATGGCTACACCTTC
TRBV28	TRBJ2-7	.	TRBD1	CASRLQGWDEQYF	TGTGCCAGCAGACTACAGGGGTGGGACGAGCAGTACTTC
TRBV7-9	TRBJ2-3	.	.	CASSLAGLSDTQYF	TGTGCCAGCAGCTTAGCAGGGTTGTCCGATACGCAGTATTTT
TRBV10-3	TRBJ1-4	few	.	CAISEGGSANEKLFF	TGTGCCATCAGTGAGGGGGGGAGTGCTAATGAAAAACTGTTTTTT
TRBV5-6	TRBJ2-3	once	.	CASSLRDTQYF	TGTGCCAGCAGCCTAAGAGATACGCAGTATTTT
TRBV27	TRBJ2-2	.	.	CASSRWEGNTGELFF	TGTGCCAGCAGTAGATGGGAAGGGAACACCGGGGAGCTGTTTTTT
TRBV7-9	TRBJ2-7	.	.	CASSFNLRFVGEQYF	TGTGCCAGCAGCTTTAATCTTCGTTTTGTCGGCGAGCAGTACTTC
TRBV5-1	TRBJ1-2	.	.	CASSLDTGARSGYTF	TGCGCCAGCAGCTTGGATACGGGGGCGAGATCCGGCTACACCTTC
TRBV5-1	TRBJ2-5	.	TRBD1	CASSRQGAGETQYF	TGCGCCAGCAGCCGACAGGGGGCGGGAGAGACCCAGTACTTC
TRBV20-1	TRBJ2-4	.	.	CSAGRGIQYF	TGCAGTGCGGGACGGGGCATTCAGTACTTC
TRBV23-1	TRBJ2-7	.	.	CASSQSGTGGSYEQYF	TGCGCCAGCAGTCAATCGGGAACGGGCGGGTCCTACGAGCAGTACTTC
TRBV30	TRBJ2-1	.	TRBD1	CAWGPPGTAHNEQFF	TGTGCCTGGGGGCCTCCCGGGACAGCACACAATGAGCAGTTCTTC
TRBV27	TRBJ1-2	.	TRBD1	CASSFATGAYGYTF	TGTGCCAGCAGTTTCGCGACAGGGGCCTATGGCTACACCTTC
TRBV4-1	TRBJ1-2	.	.	CASSPPLGSLNYGYTF	TGCGCCAGCAGCCCACCCCTTGGCAGTTTAAACTATGGCTACACCTTC
TRBV29-1	TRBJ1-4	.	TRBD1	CSVTHRGNNEKLFF	TGCAGCGTGACACACAGGGGGAATAATGAAAAACTGTTTTTT